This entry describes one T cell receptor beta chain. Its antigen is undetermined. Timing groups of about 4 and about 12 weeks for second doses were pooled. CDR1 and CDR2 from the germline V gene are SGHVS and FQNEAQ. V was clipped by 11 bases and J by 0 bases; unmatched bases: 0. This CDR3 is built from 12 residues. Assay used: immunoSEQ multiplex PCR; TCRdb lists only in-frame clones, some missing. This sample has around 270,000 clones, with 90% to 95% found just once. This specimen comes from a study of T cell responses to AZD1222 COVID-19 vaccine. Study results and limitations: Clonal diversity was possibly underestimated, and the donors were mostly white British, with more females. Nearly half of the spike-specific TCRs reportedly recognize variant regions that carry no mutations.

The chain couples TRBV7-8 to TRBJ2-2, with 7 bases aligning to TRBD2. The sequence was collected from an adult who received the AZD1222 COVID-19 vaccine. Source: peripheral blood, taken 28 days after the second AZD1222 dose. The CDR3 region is CAGGANTGELFF. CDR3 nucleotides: TGTGCCGGGGGGGCGAACACCGGGGAGCTGTTTTTT.